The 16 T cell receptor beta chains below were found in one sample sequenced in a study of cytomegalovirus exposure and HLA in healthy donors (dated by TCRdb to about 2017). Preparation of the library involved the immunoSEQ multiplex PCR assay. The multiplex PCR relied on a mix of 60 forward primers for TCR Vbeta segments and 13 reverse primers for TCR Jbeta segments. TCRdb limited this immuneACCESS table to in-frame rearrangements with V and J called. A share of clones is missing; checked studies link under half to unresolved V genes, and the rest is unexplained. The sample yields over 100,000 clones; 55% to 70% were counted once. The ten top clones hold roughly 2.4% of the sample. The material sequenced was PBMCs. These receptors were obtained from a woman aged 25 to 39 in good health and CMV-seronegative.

Here the CDR3 reads CAWSLQMNTEAFF. CDR3 bases: TGTGCCTGGAGCCTCCAGATGAACACTGAAGCTTTCTTT. This rearrangement joins TRBV30 to TRBJ1-1; D is unclear. CDR1 is GTSNPN and CDR2 is SVGIG in the germline V gene (reference sequence). This CDR3 region has 13 residues. Trimming left V 3 bases short and J 0 bases short, with 8 bases between. Using reference TRBV30 and TRBJ1-1 for the parts outside the CDR3, the full variable domain is SQTIHQWPATLVQPVGSPLSLECTVEGTSNPNLYWYRQAAGRGLQLLFYSVGIGQISSEVPQNLSASRPQDRQFILSSKKLLLSDSGFYLCAWSLQMNTEAFFGQGTRLTVV.

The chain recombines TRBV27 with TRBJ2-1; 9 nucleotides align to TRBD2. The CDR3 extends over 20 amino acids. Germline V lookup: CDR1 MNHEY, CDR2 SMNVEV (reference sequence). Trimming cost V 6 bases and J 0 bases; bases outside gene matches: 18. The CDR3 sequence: CASRGLGIAGVGSSYNEQFF. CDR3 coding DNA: TGTGCCAGCAGGGGCCTGGGGATAGCGGGAGTAGGGAGCTCCTACAATGAGCAGTTCTTC.

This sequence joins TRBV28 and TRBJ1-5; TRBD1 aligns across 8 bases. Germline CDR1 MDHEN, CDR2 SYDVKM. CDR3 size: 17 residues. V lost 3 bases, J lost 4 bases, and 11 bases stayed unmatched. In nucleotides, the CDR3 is TGTGCCAGCAGTTTGTCCAGGGGGCTTGCTACGAATCAGCCCCAGCATTTT. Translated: CASSLSRGLATNQPQHF.

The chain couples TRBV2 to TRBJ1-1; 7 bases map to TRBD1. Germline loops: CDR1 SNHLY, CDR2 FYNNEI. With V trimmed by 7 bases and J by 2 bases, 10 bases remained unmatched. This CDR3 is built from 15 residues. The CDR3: CASNPTGLTNTEAFF. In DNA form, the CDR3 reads TGTGCCAGCAACCCGACAGGGTTAACTAACACTGAAGCTTTCTTT.

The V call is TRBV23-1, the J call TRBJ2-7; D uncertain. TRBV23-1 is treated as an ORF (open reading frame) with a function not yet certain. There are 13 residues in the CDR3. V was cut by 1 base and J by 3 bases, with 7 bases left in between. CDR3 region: CASSQFRDYEQYF. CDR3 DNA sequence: TGCGCCAGCAGTCAATTCCGAGACTACGAGCAGTACTTC.

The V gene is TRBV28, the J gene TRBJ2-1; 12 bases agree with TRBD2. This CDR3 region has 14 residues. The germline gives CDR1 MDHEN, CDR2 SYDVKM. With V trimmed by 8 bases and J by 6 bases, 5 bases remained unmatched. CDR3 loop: CASEASGRANEQFF. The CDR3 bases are TGTGCCAGCGAGGCTAGCGGGAGGGCCAATGAGCAGTTCTTC.

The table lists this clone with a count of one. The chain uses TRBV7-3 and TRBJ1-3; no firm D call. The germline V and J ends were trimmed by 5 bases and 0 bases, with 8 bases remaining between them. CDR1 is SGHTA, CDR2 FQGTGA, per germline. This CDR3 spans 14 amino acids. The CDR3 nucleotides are TGTGCCAGCAGCCCTAACAGCTCTGGAAACACCATATATTTT. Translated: CASSPNSSGNTIYF.

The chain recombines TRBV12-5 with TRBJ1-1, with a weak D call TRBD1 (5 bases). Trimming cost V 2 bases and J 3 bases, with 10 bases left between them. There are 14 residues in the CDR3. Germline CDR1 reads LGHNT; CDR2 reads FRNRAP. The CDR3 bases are TGTGCTAGTGGTTTGTCGGGGGGTCACACTGAAGCTTTCTTT. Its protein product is CASGLSGGHTEAFF.

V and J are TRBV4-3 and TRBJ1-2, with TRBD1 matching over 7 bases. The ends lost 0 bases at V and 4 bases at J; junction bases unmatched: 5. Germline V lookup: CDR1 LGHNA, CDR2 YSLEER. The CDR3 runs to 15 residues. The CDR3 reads CASSQEEGGVYGYTF. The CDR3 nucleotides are TGCGCCAGCAGCCAAGAGGAAGGGGGCGTCTATGGCTACACCTTC.

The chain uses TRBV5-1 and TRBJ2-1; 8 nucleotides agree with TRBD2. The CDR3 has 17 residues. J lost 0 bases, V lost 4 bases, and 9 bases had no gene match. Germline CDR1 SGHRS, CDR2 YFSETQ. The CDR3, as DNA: TGCGCCAGCAGCCTAACTTTAGCGGGAAGCTCCTACAATGAGCAGTTCTTC. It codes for CASSLTLAGSSYNEQFF. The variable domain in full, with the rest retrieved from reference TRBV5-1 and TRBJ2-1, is KAGVTQTPRYLIKTRGQQVTLSCSPISGHRSVSWYQQTPGQGLQFLFEYFSETQRNKGNFPGRFSGRQFSNSRSEMNVSTLELGDSALYLCASSLTLAGSSYNEQFFGPGTRLTVL.

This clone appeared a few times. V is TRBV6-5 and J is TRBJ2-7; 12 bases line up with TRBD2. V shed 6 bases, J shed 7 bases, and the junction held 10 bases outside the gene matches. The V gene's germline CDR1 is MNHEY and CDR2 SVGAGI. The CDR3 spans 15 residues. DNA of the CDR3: TGTGCCAGCAGCCGAACTAGCGGGAGGACGTGGGAGCAGTACTTC. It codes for CASSRTSGRTWEQYF.

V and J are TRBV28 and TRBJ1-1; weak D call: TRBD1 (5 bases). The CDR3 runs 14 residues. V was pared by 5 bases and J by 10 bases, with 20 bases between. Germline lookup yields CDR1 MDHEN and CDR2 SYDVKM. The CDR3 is CASSPGLEGVGAFF. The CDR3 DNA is TGTGCCAGCAGTCCGGGACTTGAAGGAGTCGGAGCTTTCTTT.

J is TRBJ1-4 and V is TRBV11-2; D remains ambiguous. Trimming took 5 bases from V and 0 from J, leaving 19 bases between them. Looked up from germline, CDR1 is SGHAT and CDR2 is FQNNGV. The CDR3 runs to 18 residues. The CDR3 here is CASSPSTPGGATNEKLFF. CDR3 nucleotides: TGTGCCAGCAGCCCCTCTACACCAGGAGGTGCAACTAATGAAAAACTGTTTTTT.

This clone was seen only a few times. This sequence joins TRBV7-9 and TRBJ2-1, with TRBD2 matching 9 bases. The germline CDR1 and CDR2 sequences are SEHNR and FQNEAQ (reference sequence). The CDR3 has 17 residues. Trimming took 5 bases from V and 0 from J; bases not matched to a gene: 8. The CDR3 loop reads CASSQAGGRSSYNEQFF. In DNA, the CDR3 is TGTGCCAGCAGCCAAGCGGGGGGACGAAGCTCCTACAATGAGCAGTTCTTC.

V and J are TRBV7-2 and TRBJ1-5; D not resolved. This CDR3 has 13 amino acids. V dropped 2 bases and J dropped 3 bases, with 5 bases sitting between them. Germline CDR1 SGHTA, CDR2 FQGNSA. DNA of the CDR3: TGTGCCAGCAGCTTAAACAACAATCAGCCCCAGCATTTT. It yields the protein CASSLNNNQPQHF.

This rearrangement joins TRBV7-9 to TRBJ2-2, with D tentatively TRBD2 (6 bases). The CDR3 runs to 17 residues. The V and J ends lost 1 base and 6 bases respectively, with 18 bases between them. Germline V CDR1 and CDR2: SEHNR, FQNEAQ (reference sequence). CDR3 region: CASSLDVRAGYPGELFF. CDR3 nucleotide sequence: TGTGCCAGCAGCTTAGACGTCCGGGCGGGGTACCCCGGGGAGCTGTTTTTT.